The 24 T cell receptor beta chains below all came from one sample that was sequenced in a study of blood T cell repertoires in COVID-19. The method was immunoSEQ multiplex PCR; TCRdb's version includes in-frame clones alone and lacks a portion of them. Here the sample spans tens of thousands of clones, nearly 95% being singletons. Sequencing was performed on peripheral blood. The receptors shown here come from a human donor with active COVID-19. The donor label of this sample is uncertain.

The chain carries TRBV2 and TRBJ2-7, with a possible D match to TRBD1 (6 bases). Germline loops: CDR1 SNHLY, CDR2 FYNNEI. The CDR3 sequence is 15 residues long. V was shortened by 8 bases and J by 1 base, with 18 bases between the two germline ends. As DNA, the CDR3 is TGTGCCAGCCGGGGACATGAATGGAAGTCCTACGAGCAGTACTTC. This encodes CASRGHEWKSYEQYF. Filled out from reference TRBV2 and TRBJ2-7, the complete variable domain reads EPEVTQTPSHQVTQMGQEVILRCVPISNHLYFYWYRQILGQKVEFLVSFYNNEISEKSEIFDDQFSVERPDGSNFTLKIRSTKLEDSAMYFCASRGHEWKSYEQYFGPGTRLTVT.

The rearrangement links TRBV20-1 to TRBJ2-1, with D perhaps TRBD2 (6 bases). The V gene lost 3 bases and the J gene lost 10 bases, with 10 bases spanning the gap. CDR1 and CDR2 from the germline V gene are DFQATT and SNEGSKA (reference sequence). The CDR3 is 11 amino acids. CDR3 coding DNA: TGCAGTGCTAGGCGGGGACGGGAGCAGTTCTTC. Amino acid sequence: CSARRGREQFF.

The chain uses TRBV19 and TRBJ1-5; D is possibly TRBD1 (6 bases). The germline V and J ends were trimmed by 6 bases and 2 bases, with 14 bases remaining between them. CDR1 is LNHDA and CDR2 is SQIVND in the germline V gene (reference sequence). The CDR3 sequence is 15 residues long. The CDR3 loop is CASRNQGRGNQPQHF. CDR3 nucleotide sequence: TGTGCCAGTAGAAATCAGGGGAGGGGCAATCAGCCCCAGCATTTT.

The chain combines TRBV12-5 with TRBJ2-3; D not certain. The CDR3 is made up of 15 amino acids. In germline, CDR1 is LGHNT, CDR2 FRNRAP. Trimming removed 6 bases at V and 3 bases at J, with 16 bases between. The CDR3 nucleotides are TGTGCTAGTGGGCTTCGAGGCAGAACGACAGATACGCAGTATTTT. This translates into CASGLRGRTTDTQYF.

The genes are TRBV10-1 and TRBJ2-2; tentative D call: TRBD2 (6 bases). The V gene lost 6 bases and the J gene lost 0 bases, with 14 bases spanning the gap. Germline V gene data show CDR1 as WNHNN and CDR2 as SYGVQD (reference sequence). CDR3 length: 16 amino acids. CDR3 in amino acids: CASRGGGVTNTGELFF. The CDR3, as DNA: TGCGCCAGCAGGGGAGGAGGGGTTACGAACACCGGGGAGCTGTTTTTT.

The CDR3 nucleotides are TGTGCCAGCAGTTACTCGAGGGTAGCGGGAGGCGAGACCCAGTACTTC. Translation gives CASSYSRVAGGETQYF. The J gene is TRBJ2-5, the V gene TRBV6-5, with TRBD2 matching 10 bases. Looked up from germline, CDR1 is MNHEY and CDR2 is SVGAGI. The trim removed 0 bases at V and 5 bases at J, leaving 6 bases unmatched. The CDR3 runs to 16 residues.

J is TRBJ2-2 and V is TRBV19; 8 bases map to TRBD2. Trimming at V came to 2 bases and at J to 3 bases, leaving 5 bases not matched to a gene. The CDR3 covers 16 residues. Looked up from germline, CDR1 is LNHDA and CDR2 is SQIVND (reference sequence). CDR3 sequence (DNA): TGTGCCAGTAGTATACGGGGGGGGGCCTACACCGGGGAGCTGTTTTTT. It specifies CASSIRGGAYTGELFF.

This clone was counted once. The rearrangement uses TRBV29-1 and TRBJ2-7; 8 positions agree with TRBD1. The CDR3 totals 18 residues. Per the germline V gene, CDR1 is SQVTM and CDR2 is ANQGSEA. The CDR3 is CRMTKTGANAFGSYEQYF. DNA for the CDR3: TGCAGGATGACCAAGACAGGGGCGAACGCATTTGGCTCCTACGAGCAGTACTTC.

CDR3 loop: CASSFFDRNTEAFF. The CDR3 nucleotides are TGTGCCAGCAGCTTCTTCGACAGAAACACTGAAGCTTTCTTT. The chain couples TRBV5-4 to TRBJ1-1, with a weak D call TRBD1 (5 bases). CDR1 and CDR2 (germline): SGHNT, YYREEE (reference sequence). This CDR3 has 14 residues. V dropped 2 bases and J dropped 2 bases, with 10 bases sitting between them.

The chain employs TRBV4-2 and TRBJ2-5, with TRBD1 matching over 8 bases. Losses at the gene ends were 4 bases for V and 2 bases for J; bases not matched to a gene: 9. Germline V gene lookup returns CDR1 LGHNA and CDR2 YNFKEQ. The CDR3 covers 16 residues. CDR3 amino acids: CASSREVTGVQETQYF. In DNA form, the CDR3 reads TGTGCCAGCAGCCGAGAGGTGACAGGGGTACAAGAGACCCAGTACTTC.

The V and J genes are TRBV5-4 and TRBJ2-5; 10 bases align to TRBD1. Germline V gene data show CDR1 as SGHNT and CDR2 as YYREEE (reference sequence). V was clipped by 3 bases and J by 4 bases; unmatched bases: 6. The CDR3 covers 15 residues. The CDR3 loop is CASSWGDRGLETQYF. CDR3 sequence (DNA): TGTGCCAGCAGCTGGGGGGACAGGGGTTTAGAGACCCAGTACTTC. Full variable domain (remainder filled in from reference TRBV5-4 and TRBJ2-5): ETGVTQSPTHLIKTRGQQVTLRCSSQSGHNTVSWYQQALGQGPQFIFQYYREEENGRGNFPPRFSGLQFPNYSSELNVNALELDDSALYLCASSWGDRGLETQYFGPGTRLLVL.

The V and J genes are TRBV7-6 and TRBJ2-1, with a weak D call TRBD1 (5 bases). Trimming cost V 0 bases and J 9 bases, with 15 bases left between them. Germline assignment: CDR1 SGHVS and CDR2 FNYEAQ. The CDR3 loop spans 15 amino acids. The CDR3 DNA is TGTGCCAGCAGCTTAGCCGGCGTAGGAAGGGGTGAGCAGTTCTTC. It encodes CASSLAGVGRGEQFF.

This chain uses TRBV29-1 with TRBJ1-4; D not resolved. There are 11 residues in the CDR3. The germline CDR1 and CDR2 sequences are SQVTM and ANQGSEA. V lost 3 bases, J lost 10 bases, and 9 bases lay in between. CDR3 sequence: CSVETEGKLFF. For the CDR3, the DNA is TGCAGCGTTGAGACTGAGGGAAAACTGTTTTTT. The full variable domain, rest sourced from reference TRBV29-1 and TRBJ1-4, is SAVISQKPSRDICQRGTSLTIQCQVDSQVTMMFWYRQQPGQSLTLIATANQGSEATYESGFVIDKFPISRPNLTFSTLTVSNMSPEDSSIYLCSVETEGKLFFGSGTQLSVL.

The V gene is TRBV24-1, the J gene TRBJ2-5; D call uncertain. Germline values: CDR1 KGHDR, CDR2 SFDVKD. Between the trimmed V and J ends, which lost 9 bases and 4 bases, there was a span of 17 bases. The CDR3 loop spans 14 amino acids. In nucleotides, the CDR3 is TGTGCCACCTCTAACAGTCGTACTTCAGAGACCCAGTACTTC. Translation gives CATSNSRTSETQYF.

On this clone itself: The sample contains more than one DNA sequence encoding this CDR3. The V and J genes are TRBV5-1 and TRBJ2-7; maybe TRBD2 (5 bases). The CDR3 contains 14 residues. The V and J ends lost 4 bases and 3 bases respectively, with 14 bases between them. Germline V gives CDR1 SGHRS, CDR2 YFSETQ. CDR3 sequence: CASSVGILNYEQYF. The DNA for the CDR3 is TGCGCCAGCAGCGTCGGGATCCTCAACTACGAGCAGTACTTC.

The rearrangement links TRBV24-1 to TRBJ1-2, with D tentatively TRBD1 (5 bases). The V gene lost 5 bases and the J gene lost 7 bases, with 19 bases spanning the gap. Germline V gene data show CDR1 as KGHDR and CDR2 as SFDVKD. The CDR3 is made up of 15 amino acids. The DNA for the CDR3 is TGTGCCACCAGTGGAAGGGATGGGGCTAGGTCTGGCTACACCTTC. Encoded protein: CATSGRDGARSGYTF.

V usage is TRBV7-2 and J usage is TRBJ2-6; 8 bases are shared with TRBD1. Per the germline V gene, CDR1 is SGHTA and CDR2 is FQGNSA. The V segment lost 4 bases and the J segment 3 bases; nucleotides outside the gene matches: 5. This CDR3 has 16 residues. The CDR3 region has the DNA TGTGCCAGCAGCTCCATCAGGGGGCTTGGGGCCAACGTCCTGACTTTC. It codes for CASSSIRGLGANVLTF.

The CDR3 nucleotides read TGCGCCAGCAGCCAAGGAGGGACAGCCGAGCAGTACTTC. Encoded protein: CASSQGGTAEQYF. The chain combines TRBV4-3 with TRBJ2-7, with 7 bases aligning to TRBD1. The CDR3 is 13 amino acids. V lost 1 base, J lost 6 bases, and 3 bases stayed unmatched. The germline gives CDR1 LGHNA, CDR2 YSLEER.

This chain connects TRBV28 to TRBJ2-7; D is unclear. Deletions cut 6 bases from V and 2 bases from J, with 11 bases between. CDR1 MDHEN and CDR2 SYDVKM come from the germline V gene. This CDR3 comprises 13 residues. The CDR3 coding sequence is TGTGCCAGCAGCCTAATCCCGGCCTACGAGCAGTACTTC. Its translation is CASSLIPAYEQYF.

The chain uses TRBV7-8 and TRBJ1-2; D is unclear. Trimming took off 4 bases at V and 8 bases at J, with 17 bases between the two ends. CDR1 and CDR2 (germline): SGHVS, FQNEAQ. This CDR3 is 14 amino acids long. The CDR3 loop is CASSYDPALEGYTF. As DNA, the CDR3 is TGTGCCAGCAGCTATGACCCCGCCTTGGAGGGCTACACCTTC. The variable domain in full, completed from reference TRBV7-8 and TRBJ1-2, reads GAGVSQSPRYKVAKRGQDVALRCDPISGHVSLFWYQQALGQGPEFLTYFQNEAQLDKSGLPSDRFFAERPEGSVSTLKIQRTQQEDSAVYLCASSYDPALEGYTFGSGTRLTVV.

This rearrangement joins TRBV10-1 to TRBJ1-4, with 8 bases identical to TRBD1. CDR3 length: 17 residues. Germline V lookup: CDR1 WNHNN, CDR2 SYGVQD (reference sequence). With V trimmed by 9 bases and J by 7 bases, 19 bases remained unmatched. The chain's CDR3 is CARNDGTGGKEGEKLFF. The CDR3 DNA reads TGCGCCAGGAACGACGGGACAGGTGGGAAAGAAGGTGAAAAACTGTTTTTT.

The chain is built from TRBV5-6 and TRBJ2-7; 11 nucleotides match TRBD1. CDR3 length: 14 residues. V was pared by 4 bases and J by 2 bases, with 2 bases of the junction left unmatched. The V gene's germline CDR1 is SGHDT and CDR2 YYEEEE. The CDR3 DNA sequence: TGTGCCAGCAGCGTGGGACAGGGGGCCTACGAGCAGTACTTC. Protein sequence: CASSVGQGAYEQYF.

The chain combines TRBV18 with TRBJ2-3; D is possibly TRBD2 (5 bases). The germline V and J ends were trimmed by 3 bases and 1 base, with 8 bases remaining between them. The CDR3 has 14 residues. Germline V gene lookup returns CDR1 KGHSH and CDR2 LQKENI. The DNA for the CDR3 is TGTGCCAGCTCACCTTTGGGAGGCACAGATACGCAGTATTTT. This encodes CASSPLGGTDTQYF.

This CDR3 reads CANNEPPGTFFYGYTF. DNA of the CDR3: TGTGCCAACAACGAACCTCCCGGGACTTTCTTCTATGGCTACACCTTC. The gene calls are TRBV7-9 and TRBJ1-2; D may be TRBD1 (5 bases). This CDR3 region has 16 residues. The germline V gene encodes CDR1 SEHNR and CDR2 FQNEAQ (reference sequence). The V end lost 10 bases, the J end lost 4 bases, and 25 bases lay between the germline ends.